This T cell receptor beta chain was profiled in a study of blood T cell repertoires in COVID-19. Study-wide background: Samples taken during acute and convalescent COVID-19 were collected in the United States, Italy and Spain. Sample material is recorded as cDNA or gDNA derived from T cells, B-cell-depleted T cells, or PBMCs.

As originally analysed: Nucleated cell number was recorded as an estimate derived from reference gene primer amplification. Profiled with immunoSEQ multiplex PCR; TCRdb holds only in-frame clones, not every one. That table is the source of V, J and clone size, and D and trimming were worked out from the DNA. The repertoire consists of about 250,000 clones, with almost 90% occurring once and the leading ten covering 1.3% to 1.5%. The receptor comes from a man older than 75 with acute or convalescent COVID-19. The source material was peripheral blood.

The chain's CDR3 is CASSPRLAGVGEQFF. Here the CDR3 DNA reads TGTGCCAGCAGCCCTCGACTAGCGGGAGTGGGGGAGCAGTTCTTC. The chain carries TRBV11-3 and TRBJ2-1; 12 nucleotides agree with TRBD2. CDR3 size: 15 residues. The V gene's germline CDR1 is SGHNT and CDR2 YENEEA. V lost 5 bases and J lost 10; bases outside the gene matches: 9.